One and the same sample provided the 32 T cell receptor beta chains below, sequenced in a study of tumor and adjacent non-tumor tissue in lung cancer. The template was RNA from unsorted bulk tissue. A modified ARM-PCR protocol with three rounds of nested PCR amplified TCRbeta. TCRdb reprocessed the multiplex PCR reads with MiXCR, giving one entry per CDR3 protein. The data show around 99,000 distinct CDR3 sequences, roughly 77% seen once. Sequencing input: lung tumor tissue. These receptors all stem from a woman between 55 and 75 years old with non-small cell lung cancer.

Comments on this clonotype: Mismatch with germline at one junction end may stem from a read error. CDR3 amino acids: CASSAYTWELFF. The CDR3 DNA sequence: TGTGCCAGCAGCGCGTACACCTGGGAGCTGTTTTTT. This rearrangement joins TRBV11-2 to TRBJ2-2, with D hard to call. This CDR3 has 12 amino acids. Germline V gives CDR1 SGHAT, CDR2 FQNNGV.

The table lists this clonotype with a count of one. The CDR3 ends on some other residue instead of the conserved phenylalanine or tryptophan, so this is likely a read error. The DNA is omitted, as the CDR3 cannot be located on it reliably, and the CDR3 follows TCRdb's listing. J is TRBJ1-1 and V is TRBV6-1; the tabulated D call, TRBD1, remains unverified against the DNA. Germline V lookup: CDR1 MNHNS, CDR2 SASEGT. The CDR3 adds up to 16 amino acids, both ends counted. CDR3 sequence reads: CASSEGGGGRNTETFS.

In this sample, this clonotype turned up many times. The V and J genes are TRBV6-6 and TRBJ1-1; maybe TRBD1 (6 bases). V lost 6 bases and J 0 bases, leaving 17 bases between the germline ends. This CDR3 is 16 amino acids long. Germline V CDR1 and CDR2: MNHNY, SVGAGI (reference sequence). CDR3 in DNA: TGTGCCAGCAGCCCCTCCGCAGGGGTCTTGAACACTGAAGCTTTCTTT. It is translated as CASSPSAGVLNTEAFF.

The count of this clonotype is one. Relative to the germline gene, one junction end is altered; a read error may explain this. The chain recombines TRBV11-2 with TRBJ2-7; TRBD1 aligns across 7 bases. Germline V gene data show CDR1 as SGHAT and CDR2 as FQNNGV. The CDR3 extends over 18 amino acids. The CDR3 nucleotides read TGTGCCAGCAGATCGGCCGGGACAGTGTATCAAGTCTCCAACGAGCAGTACTTC. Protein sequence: CASRSAGTVYQVSNEQYF.

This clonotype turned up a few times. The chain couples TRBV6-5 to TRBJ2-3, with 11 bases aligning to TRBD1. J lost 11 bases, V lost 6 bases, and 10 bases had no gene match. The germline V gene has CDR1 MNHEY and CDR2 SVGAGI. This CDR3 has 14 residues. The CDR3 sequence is CASRRDRGADWQYF. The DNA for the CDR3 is TGTGCCAGCAGGCGGGACAGGGGGGCAGATTGGCAGTATTTT.

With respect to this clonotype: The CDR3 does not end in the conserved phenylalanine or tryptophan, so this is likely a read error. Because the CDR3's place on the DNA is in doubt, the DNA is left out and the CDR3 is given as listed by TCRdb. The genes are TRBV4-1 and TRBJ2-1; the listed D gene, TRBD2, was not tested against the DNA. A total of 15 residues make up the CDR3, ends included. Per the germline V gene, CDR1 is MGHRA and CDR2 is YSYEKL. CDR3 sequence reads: CASSHGTSGERELYV.

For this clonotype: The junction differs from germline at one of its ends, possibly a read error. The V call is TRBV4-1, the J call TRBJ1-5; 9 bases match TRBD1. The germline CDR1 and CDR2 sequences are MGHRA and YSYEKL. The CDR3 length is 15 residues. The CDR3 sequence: CASSLGTGRTQHQHF. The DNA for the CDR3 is TGCGCTAGCAGCCTAGGGACAGGGAGGACCCAGCACCAGCATTTT.

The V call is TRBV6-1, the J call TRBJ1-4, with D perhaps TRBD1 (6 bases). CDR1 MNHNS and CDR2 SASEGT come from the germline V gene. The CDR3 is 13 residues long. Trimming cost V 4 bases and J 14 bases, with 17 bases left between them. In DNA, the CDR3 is TGTGCCAGCAGTGCAAGCAGGGGCGAGGGGCTGTTTTTT. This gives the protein CASSASRGEGLFF.

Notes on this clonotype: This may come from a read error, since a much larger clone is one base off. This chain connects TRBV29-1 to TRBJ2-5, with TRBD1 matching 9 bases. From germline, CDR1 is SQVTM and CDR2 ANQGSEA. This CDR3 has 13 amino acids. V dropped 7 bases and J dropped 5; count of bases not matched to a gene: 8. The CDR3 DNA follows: TGCAGCGCTTACTCCGGACAGGGGGAGACCCAGTACTTC. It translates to CSAYSGQGETQYF.

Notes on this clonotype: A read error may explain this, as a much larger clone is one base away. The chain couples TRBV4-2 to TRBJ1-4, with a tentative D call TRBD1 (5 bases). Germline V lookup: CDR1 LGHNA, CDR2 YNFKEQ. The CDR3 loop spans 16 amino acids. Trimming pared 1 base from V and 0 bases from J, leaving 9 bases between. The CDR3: CASSQVTAATNEKLFF. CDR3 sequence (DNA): TGTGCCAGCAGCCAAGTGACAGCTGCAACTAATGAAAAACTGTTTTTT.

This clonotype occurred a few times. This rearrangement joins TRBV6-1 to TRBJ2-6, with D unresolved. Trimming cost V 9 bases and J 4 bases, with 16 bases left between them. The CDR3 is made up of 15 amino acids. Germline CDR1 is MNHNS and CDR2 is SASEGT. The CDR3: CASSPQTRGANVLTF. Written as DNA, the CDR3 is TGTGCCAGTAGCCCCCAAACCCGGGGGGCCAACGTCCTGACTTTC.

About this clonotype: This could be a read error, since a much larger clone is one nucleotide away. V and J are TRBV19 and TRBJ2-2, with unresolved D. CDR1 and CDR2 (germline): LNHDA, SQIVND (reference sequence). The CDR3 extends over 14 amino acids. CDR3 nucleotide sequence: TGTGCCAGTTGTATGGTAGCGAACACCGGGGAGCTGTTTTTT. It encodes CASCMVANTGELFF.

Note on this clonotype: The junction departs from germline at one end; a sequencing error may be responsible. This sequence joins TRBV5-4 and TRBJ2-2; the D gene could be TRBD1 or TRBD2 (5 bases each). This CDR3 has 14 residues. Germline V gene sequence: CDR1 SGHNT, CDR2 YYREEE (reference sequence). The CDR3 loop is CASSSGRDTGELFF. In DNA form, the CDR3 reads TGTGCTAGCAGTTCGGGACGGGACACCGGGGAGCTGTTTTTT.

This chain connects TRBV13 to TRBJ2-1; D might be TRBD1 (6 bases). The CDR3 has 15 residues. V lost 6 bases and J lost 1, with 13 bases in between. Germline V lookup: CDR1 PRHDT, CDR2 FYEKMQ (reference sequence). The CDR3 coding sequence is TGTGCCAGCAGTACCCCCCAGGGGTCCTACAATGAGCAGTTCTTC. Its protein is CASSTPQGSYNEQFF.

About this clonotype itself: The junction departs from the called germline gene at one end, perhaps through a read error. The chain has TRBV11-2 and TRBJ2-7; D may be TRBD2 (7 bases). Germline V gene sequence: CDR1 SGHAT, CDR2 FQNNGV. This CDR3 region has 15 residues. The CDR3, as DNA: TGTGCCAGCAGCTACGGGACATGCGGGAGCTACGATCAGTACTTC. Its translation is CASSYGTCGSYDQYF.

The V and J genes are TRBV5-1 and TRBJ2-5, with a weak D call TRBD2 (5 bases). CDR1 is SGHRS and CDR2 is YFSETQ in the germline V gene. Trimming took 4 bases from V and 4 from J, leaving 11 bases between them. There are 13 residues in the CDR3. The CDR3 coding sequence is TGCGCCAGCAGCCCGGGGAATGGAGAGACCCAGTACTTC. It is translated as CASSPGNGETQYF.

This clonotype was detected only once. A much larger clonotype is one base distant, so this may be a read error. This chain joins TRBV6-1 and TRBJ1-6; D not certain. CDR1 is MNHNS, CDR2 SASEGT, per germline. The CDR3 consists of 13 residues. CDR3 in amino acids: CASSSGHNSPLQF. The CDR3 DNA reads TGTGCCAGCAGTTCGGGCCATAATTCACCCCTCCAATTT.

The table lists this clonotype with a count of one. CDR3 coding DNA: TGTGCCAGCAGCTCAGGGGAAGGAGATGAAAACACCATATATTTT. This encodes CASSSGEGDENTIYF. The J gene is TRBJ1-3, the V gene TRBV4-2, with a tentative D call TRBD1 (6 bases). With 5 bases removed from V and 6 bases from J, the gap between germline ends came to 17 bases. The CDR3 totals 15 residues. Per the germline V gene, CDR1 is LGHNA and CDR2 is YNFKEQ.

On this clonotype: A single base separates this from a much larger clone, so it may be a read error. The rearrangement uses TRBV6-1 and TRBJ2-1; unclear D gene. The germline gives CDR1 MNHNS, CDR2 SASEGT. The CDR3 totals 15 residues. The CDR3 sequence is CASTNTQYSYNEQIF. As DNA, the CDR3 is TGTGCCAGCACCAATACACAATACTCCTACAATGAGCAGATCTTC.

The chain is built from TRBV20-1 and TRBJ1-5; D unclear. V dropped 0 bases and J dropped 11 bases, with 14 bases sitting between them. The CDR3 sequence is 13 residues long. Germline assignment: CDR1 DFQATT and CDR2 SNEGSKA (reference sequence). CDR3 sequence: CSARDFGNQAQHF. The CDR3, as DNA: TGCAGTGCTAGAGATTTCGGTAATCAAGCCCAGCATTTT.

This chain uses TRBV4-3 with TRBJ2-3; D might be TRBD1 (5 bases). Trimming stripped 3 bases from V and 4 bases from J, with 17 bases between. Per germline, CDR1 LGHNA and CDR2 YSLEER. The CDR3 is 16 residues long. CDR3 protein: CASSQPETDDSDTQYF. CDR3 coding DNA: TGCGCCAGCAGCCAGCCCGAGACAGACGATTCAGATACGCAGTATTTT.

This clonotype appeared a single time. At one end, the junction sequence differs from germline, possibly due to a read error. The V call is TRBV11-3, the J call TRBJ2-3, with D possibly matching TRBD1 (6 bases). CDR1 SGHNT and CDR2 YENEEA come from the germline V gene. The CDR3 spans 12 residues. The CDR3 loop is CASSSRTDTLYF. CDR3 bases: TGTGCCAGCAGCTCAAGGACAGATACGCTGTACTTT.

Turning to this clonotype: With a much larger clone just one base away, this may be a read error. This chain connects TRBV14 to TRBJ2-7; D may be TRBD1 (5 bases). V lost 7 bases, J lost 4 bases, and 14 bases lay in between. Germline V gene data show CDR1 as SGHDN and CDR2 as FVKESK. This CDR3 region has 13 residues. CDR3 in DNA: TGTGCCAGCAACCGCCACCAGGGATACGAGCAGTACTTC. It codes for CASNRHQGYEQYF.

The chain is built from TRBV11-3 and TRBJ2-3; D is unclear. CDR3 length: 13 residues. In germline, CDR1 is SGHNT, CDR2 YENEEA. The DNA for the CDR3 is TGTGTCAACAGAAAGAGCCAAGATGATACGCAGTATTTT. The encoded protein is CVNRKSQDDTQYF.

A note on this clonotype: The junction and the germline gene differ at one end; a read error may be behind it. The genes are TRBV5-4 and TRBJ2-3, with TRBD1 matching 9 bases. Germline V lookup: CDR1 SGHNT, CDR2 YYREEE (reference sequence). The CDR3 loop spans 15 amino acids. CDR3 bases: TGTACCAGCAGCCGGCGGACAGGGGTCACAGATACGCAGTATTTT. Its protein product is CTSSRRTGVTDTQYF.

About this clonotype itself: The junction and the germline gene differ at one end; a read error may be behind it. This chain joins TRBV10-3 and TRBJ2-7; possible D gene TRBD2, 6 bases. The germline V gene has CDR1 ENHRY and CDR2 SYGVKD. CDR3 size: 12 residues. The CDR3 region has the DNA TGTGCCTCTAGGCGCGGGGAATACGAGCGGTACTTC. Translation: CASRRGEYERYF.

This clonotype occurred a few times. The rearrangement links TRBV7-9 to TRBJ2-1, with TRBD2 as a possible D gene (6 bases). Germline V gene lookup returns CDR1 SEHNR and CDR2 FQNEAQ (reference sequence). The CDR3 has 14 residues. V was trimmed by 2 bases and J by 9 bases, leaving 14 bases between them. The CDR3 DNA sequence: TGTGCCAGCAGCTTATCGGGGGTCGGGCTTGAGCAGTTCTTC. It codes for CASSLSGVGLEQFF.

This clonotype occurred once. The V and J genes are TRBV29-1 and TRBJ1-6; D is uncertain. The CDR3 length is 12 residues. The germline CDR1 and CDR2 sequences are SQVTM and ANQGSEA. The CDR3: CSAGRHNSPLHF. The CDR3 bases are TGCAGTGCCGGACGCCATAATTCACCCCTCCACTTT.

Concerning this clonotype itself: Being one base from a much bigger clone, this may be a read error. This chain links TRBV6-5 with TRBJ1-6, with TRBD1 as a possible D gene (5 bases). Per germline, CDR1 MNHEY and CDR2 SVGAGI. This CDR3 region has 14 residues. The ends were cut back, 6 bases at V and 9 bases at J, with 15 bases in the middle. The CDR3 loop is CASRSDKGRSPLHF. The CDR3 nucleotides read TGTGCCAGCAGATCGGACAAGGGACGTTCACCCCTCCACTTT.

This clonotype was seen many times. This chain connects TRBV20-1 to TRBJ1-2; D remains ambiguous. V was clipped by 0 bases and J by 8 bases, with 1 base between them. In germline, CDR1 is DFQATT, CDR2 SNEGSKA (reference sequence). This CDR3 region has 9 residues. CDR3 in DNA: TGCAGTGCTAGAGACGGCTACACCTTC. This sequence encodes CSARDGYTF.

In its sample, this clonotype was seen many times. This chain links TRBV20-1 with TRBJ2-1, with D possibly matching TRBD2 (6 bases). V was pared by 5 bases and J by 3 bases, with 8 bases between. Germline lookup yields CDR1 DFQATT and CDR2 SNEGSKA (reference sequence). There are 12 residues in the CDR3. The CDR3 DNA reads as TGCAGTGCTGCGGGATTCTACAATGAGCAGTTCTTC. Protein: CSAAGFYNEQFF.

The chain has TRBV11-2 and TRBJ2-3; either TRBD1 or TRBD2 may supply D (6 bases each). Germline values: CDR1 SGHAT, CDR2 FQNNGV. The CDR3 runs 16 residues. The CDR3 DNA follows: TGTGTTAGCAGCTGGGGGCTAGTGGGGGGCCGGGATACGCAGTATTTT. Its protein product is CVSSWGLVGGRDTQYF.